The 21 T cell receptor beta chains in this list originate from one sample, sequenced in a study of blood T cell repertoires in COVID-19. Only in-frame clones appear in the TCRdb table, and some are missing; sequencing was by immunoSEQ multiplex PCR. The top ten hold about 9.1% of the sample, which has about 59,000 clones, about nine tenths seen once. The material sequenced was peripheral blood. Receptor source: a human donor in a cohort sampled during active COVID-19.

This chain joins TRBV5-1 and TRBJ2-2; TRBD2 aligns across 8 bases. From germline, CDR1 is SGHRS and CDR2 YFSETQ. The CDR3 runs 17 residues. The trim removed 4 bases at V and 2 bases at J, leaving 10 bases unmatched. The CDR3 region has the DNA TGCGCCAGCAGCACTTCCCCACTAGCGGCTAACACCGGGGAGCTGTTTTTT. Encoded protein: CASSTSPLAANTGELFF.

V usage is TRBV7-3 and J usage is TRBJ2-3, with D uncertain. The CDR3 is 13 amino acids. CDR1 is SGHTA, CDR2 FQGTGA, per germline. Trimming pared 0 bases from V and 6 bases from J, leaving 7 bases between. The CDR3 loop is CASSLTPQDTQYF. Written as DNA, the CDR3 is TGTGCCAGCAGCTTAACCCCGCAGGATACGCAGTATTTT.

This rearrangement joins TRBV5-1 to TRBJ1-1, with D possibly TRBD1 on 6 matching bases. CDR3 length: 17 amino acids. Germline V gene lookup returns CDR1 SGHRS and CDR2 YFSETQ. Trimming shortened V by 3 bases and J by 0 bases, and 18 bases separated the two germline ends. The DNA for the CDR3 is TGCGCCAGCAGCTCACCGGCCGGACAGACTGTGAACACTGAAGCTTTCTTT. It specifies CASSSPAGQTVNTEAFF. The variable domain in full, completed from reference TRBV5-1 and TRBJ1-1, reads KAGVTQTPRYLIKTRGQQVTLSCSPISGHRSVSWYQQTPGQGLQFLFEYFSETQRNKGNFPGRFSGRQFSNSRSEMNVSTLELGDSALYLCASSSPAGQTVNTEAFFGQGTRLTVV.

This clone was recorded only once. The chain uses TRBV15 and TRBJ2-7; 9 bases are a match to TRBD1. Trimming removed 0 bases from V and 5 bases from J; junction bases left unmatched: 8. This CDR3 region has 16 residues. CDR1 and CDR2 (germline): LNHNV, YYDKDF (reference sequence). The CDR3: CATSRDYGTGTDEQYF. The CDR3 DNA sequence: TGTGCCACCAGCAGAGATTATGGGACAGGGACCGACGAGCAGTACTTC.

This chain connects TRBV28 to TRBJ2-3, with TRBD2 as a possible D gene (5 bases). The CDR3 length is 14 residues. CDR1 and CDR2 (germline): MDHEN, SYDVKM. The V gene lost 4 bases and the J gene lost 8 bases, with 16 bases spanning the gap. CDR3 sequence reads: CASSSPSIGGTQYF. The DNA of the CDR3 is TGTGCCAGCAGTTCTCCGTCCATAGGAGGTACGCAGTATTTT.

Only one count was recorded for this clone. This chain uses TRBV21-1 with TRBJ2-3; the table calls TRBD1, which could not be checked here. TRBV21-1 is noted as a pseudogene. This CDR3 comprises 19 residues. For the CDR3, the DNA is TGTGCCAGCAGCAAGGGGGGAACAGGGGGGCCACCTAGCACAGATACGCAGTATTTT. Translating it yields CASSKGGTGGPPSTDTQYF.

The V and J genes are TRBV6-2 or TRBV6-3 and TRBJ2-1, with 11 bases lining up with TRBD2. The CDR3 sequence is 16 residues long. V trimming: 2 bases; J trimming: 8 bases; junction bases outside the gene matches: 8. Germline V CDR1 and CDR2: MNHEY, SVGEGT. The CDR3 nucleotides are TGTGCCAGCAGTTACGGTAGCGGGGGGGCATTTCATGAGCAGTTCTTC. This gives the protein CASSYGSGGAFHEQFF.

V gene TRBV9 combines with J gene TRBJ1-2; 9 positions match TRBD1. V lost 2 bases to trimming and J lost 4 bases; unmatched junction nucleotides: 3. Germline V lookup: CDR1 SGDLS, CDR2 YYNGEE. This CDR3 is built from 14 residues. The CDR3 DNA follows: TGTGCCAGCAGCGTCTCGGGACAGGGCTATGGCTACACCTTC. This translates into CASSVSGQGYGYTF.

The rearrangement uses TRBV2 and TRBJ1-4, with D hard to call. Trimming removed 0 bases from V and 4 bases from J, with 21 bases in between. The CDR3 contains 19 residues. The germline CDR1 and CDR2 sequences are SNHLY and FYNNEI. The chain's CDR3 is CASSEARESDPSSNEKLFF. The CDR3 DNA is TGTGCCAGCAGTGAAGCGCGGGAAAGTGATCCCTCGAGTAATGAAAAACTGTTTTTT. Full variable domain (missing parts from reference TRBV2 and TRBJ1-4): EPEVTQTPSHQVTQMGQEVILRCVPISNHLYFYWYRQILGQKVEFLVSFYNNEISEKSEIFDDQFSVERPDGSNFTLKIRSTKLEDSAMYFCASSEARESDPSSNEKLFFGSGTQLSVL.

The J gene is TRBJ2-3, the V gene TRBV18; 10 nucleotides line up with TRBD2. Germline V lookup: CDR1 KGHSH, CDR2 LQKENI. With V trimmed by 2 bases and J by 0 bases, 5 bases remained unmatched. The CDR3 extends over 17 amino acids. The CDR3 bases are TGTGCCAGCTCACCAGAGACTAGCGGGTCTAGCACAGATACGCAGTATTTT. It translates to CASSPETSGSSTDTQYF.

V is TRBV3-1 (or the pseudogene TRBV3-2) and J is TRBJ2-2; 14 bases are shared with TRBD2. The CDR3 loop spans 19 amino acids. V shed 0 bases, J shed 8 bases, and the junction held 11 bases outside the gene matches. The germline V gene has CDR1 LGHDT and CDR2 YNNKEL (reference sequence). CDR3 DNA: TGTGCCAGCAGCCAAGAGAACCCGGGACTAGCGGGAGTCGGTGGGGAGCTGTTTTTT. Amino acid sequence: CASSQENPGLAGVGGELFF.

V is TRBV6-2 or TRBV6-3 and J is TRBJ2-3; TRBD2 aligns across 8 bases. The CDR3 is 14 residues long. The junction had 2 bases not matched to a gene; V was cut back by 2 bases and J by 4 bases. Germline lookup yields CDR1 MNHEY and CDR2 SVGEGT. The DNA of the CDR3 is TGTGCCAGCAGTTACACAGCGGGGGCAGATACGCAGTATTTT. Encoded protein: CASSYTAGADTQYF.

This chain connects TRBV29-1 to TRBJ2-3; the match to TRBD2 covers 8 bases. CDR3 size: 13 residues. Germline assignment: CDR1 SQVTM and CDR2 ANQGSEA. V gave up 4 bases and J gave up 4 bases; unmatched junction bases: 4. CDR3 DNA: TGCAGCGTTGCGAGCGGGAGTGCAGATACGCAGTATTTT. Translated: CSVASGSADTQYF.

This chain joins TRBV2 and TRBJ1-6; D call uncertain. V gave up 5 bases and J gave up 0 bases, with 8 bases separating them. Germline values: CDR1 SNHLY, CDR2 FYNNEI. The CDR3 totals 15 residues. This chain's CDR3 is CASSQESSYNSPLHF. CDR3 nucleotides: TGTGCCAGCAGTCAGGAAAGCTCCTATAATTCACCCCTCCACTTT.

The V gene is TRBV5-1, the J gene TRBJ2-7; the match to TRBD1 covers 9 bases. The CDR3 loop spans 15 amino acids. Germline assignment: CDR1 SGHRS and CDR2 YFSETQ. V lost 2 bases and J lost 6; bases outside the gene matches: 9. This chain's CDR3 is CASSLQGAPPGEQYF. The CDR3 DNA reads TGCGCCAGCAGCTTACAGGGGGCCCCCCCAGGCGAGCAGTACTTC.

This clone occurred a few times. The same CDR3 arises from other DNA sequences in this sample as well. The rearrangement uses TRBV3-1 (or the pseudogene TRBV3-2) and TRBJ1-1, with D uncertain. V lost 8 bases to trimming and J lost 4 bases, with 8 bases between them. This CDR3 region has 11 residues. CDR1 is LGHDT and CDR2 is YNNKEL in the germline V gene (reference sequence). The CDR3 DNA reads as TGTGCCAGCCGTGGCGGCACTGAAGCTTTCTTT. This sequence encodes CASRGGTEAFF.

The rearrangement links TRBV2 to TRBJ2-1; 11 nucleotides match TRBD1. The CDR3 sequence is 16 residues long. V lost 6 bases to trimming and J lost 4 bases; unmatched junction nucleotides: 8. Germline V gene data show CDR1 as SNHLY and CDR2 as FYNNEI. The CDR3 nucleotides read TGTGCCAGCAGGGAGTCCGGGACAGGGGGATACAATGAGCAGTTCTTC. It specifies CASRESGTGGYNEQFF. The full variable domain, rest sourced from reference TRBV2 and TRBJ2-1, is EPEVTQTPSHQVTQMGQEVILRCVPISNHLYFYWYRQILGQKVEFLVSFYNNEISEKSEIFDDQFSVERPDGSNFTLKIRSTKLEDSAMYFCASRESGTGGYNEQFFGPGTRLTVL.

The chain is built from TRBV6-5 and TRBJ2-7, with 10 nucleotides matching TRBD2. There are 12 residues in the CDR3. The germline gives CDR1 MNHEY, CDR2 SVGAGI. Unmatched junction bases numbered 10, after V lost 10 bases and J lost 10 bases. This CDR3 is CATAGGRSDQYF. CDR3 in DNA: TGTGCCACAGCGGGAGGGAGAAGCGATCAGTACTTC.

The chain uses TRBV30 and TRBJ2-3, with D perhaps TRBD1 (5 bases). Germline CDR1 is GTSNPN and CDR2 is SVGIG (reference sequence). With 5 bases removed from V and 0 bases from J, the gap between germline ends came to 9 bases. CDR3 length: 13 residues. Here the CDR3 DNA reads TGTGCCTGGGTAAGGGGTAGCACAGATACGCAGTATTTT. Protein sequence: CAWVRGSTDTQYF.

The chain is built from TRBV3-1 (or the pseudogene TRBV3-2) and TRBJ2-1, with TRBD2 matching over 9 bases. Unmatched junction bases numbered 13, after V lost 1 base and J lost 6 bases. This CDR3 has 18 amino acids. Germline lookup yields CDR1 LGHDT and CDR2 YNNKEL (reference sequence). CDR3 DNA sequence: TGTGCCAGCAGCCAAGGGCCTTCGACTAGCGGAACGGTCAATGAGCAGTTCTTC. It translates to CASSQGPSTSGTVNEQFF.

The chain carries TRBV18 and TRBJ1-1, with D possibly being TRBD1 (6 bases). Trimming stripped 10 bases from V and 1 base from J, with 16 bases between. CDR1 and CDR2 (germline): KGHSH, LQKENI. CDR3 length equals 14 residues. The CDR3 coding sequence is TGTGCCACCCAGAAGGACAGAAAGAACACTGAAGCTTTCTTT. Residues: CATQKDRKNTEAFF.